This T cell receptor beta chain was profiled in a study of T cells after yellow fever vaccination (dated by TCRdb to about 2019). Regarding the research as a whole: Libraries from fractions with low cell numbers were prepared with the SMART-Seq v4 Ultra Low Input RNA kit. To follow T-cell clones before and after primary and booster YFV17D yellow fever vaccination, bulk TCR alpha and beta repertoires were sequenced over time. Blood was collected at multiple timepoints before and after primary and secondary immunization, and bulk PBMC replicates and cell subsets were isolated. Two healthy male donors, one aged 18 to 30 and one aged 30 to 39 years, were included in the cohort.

The treatment or condition tag for this specimen amounts to: live attenuated yellow fever vaccine strain. At each blood-draw timepoint, two biological replicates of bulk PBMCs were obtained. A standard Ficoll-Paque protocol was used to isolate PBMCs from peripheral blood. TriZol was used to extract RNA from bulk PBMCs, CD4 and CD8 fractions, and dextramer-positive and dextramer-negative fractions. What the study reported, not specific to this receptor: Most clones expanded after primary vaccination were re-detected after the booster (96% of CD4 and approximately 85% of CD8), suggesting broad memory maintenance. Compared with the primary T-cell response, the secondary T-cell response was weaker but faster, peaking on day 5 rather than day 15. FACS-sorted repertoires could contain abundant contaminating clonotypes from the bulk population, so computational filtering was required. Because only a couple of donors were included in the study, the extent to which the findings can be generalized is limited. A small fraction of clonotypes appeared in both the CD4 and CD8 compartments, likely as a result of convergent recombination.

TCR cDNA was made using 5'RACE template switching, a step that added a universal primer site and unique molecular identifiers. cDNA synthesis was primed from both the TCR alpha and TCR beta constant segments. Libraries were amplified in two PCR steps, with sample barcodes and sequencing adapters added in the second step. Sequencing of libraries was done on Illumina HiSeq 2500 (2x100 bp) or NovaSeq (2x150 bp). Regarding the original processing steps: Reads were demultiplexed and collapsed into UMI consensus sequences with MIGEC, and V(D)J alignment was performed with MiXCR. Vaccine-responding clonotypes were identified with edgeR using replicate PBMC samples, with FDR below 0.01 and a log2 fold change above 5 up to day 15 being required. CD4 or CD8 identity was assigned to each bulk clonotype according to whether the clonotype was present at higher abundance in the sequenced CD4 repertoire or the sequenced CD8 repertoire. TCRdb applied fastp at Q25 and MiXCR to the public reads, then kept only in-frame beta chains. Identical CDR3 proteins give one entry, which carries the most common genes and DNA. In this record, the V and J calls reflect TCRdb's handling and not the investigators' own analysis. Present in this sample are some 500,000 distinct CDR3 sequences, about 14% of which were seen just once. In total, the top ten clones hold more than 13% of the sample.

The CDR3 numbers 14 residues from cysteine through phenylalanine. CDR3 DNA is the only sequence kept; it has 42 bases, read in frame from the first base. Here V drops 6 bases and J drops 4 bases, and the junction holds 3 bases not matched to any gene. Per the germline V gene, ENHRY is the CDR1 and SYGVKD is the CDR2. This clonotype was detected a few times. Its antigen is not yet known. No quality values exist for individual bases; no much larger clone is one base distant. This receptor chain uses TRBV10-3 and TRBJ2-1; TRBD1 agrees with 10 junctional bases. The specimen comprised PBMCs, sampled on the day of the yellow fever booster vaccination. This clonotype originated in a man aged 30 to 45 who received the YFV17D yellow fever vaccine. The DNA reads as follows: TGTGCCATCAGGCCGGGACAGGGGTACAATGAGCAGTTCTTC. Its coded protein is CAIRPGQGYNEQFF.